This T cell receptor beta chain derives from a study of cytotoxic CD8 clonotypes in ibrutinib-treated CLL. This CDR3 has 13 amino acids. Germline V gene sequence: CDR1 LNHDA, CDR2 SQIVND (reference sequence). The J segment lost 5 bases and the V segment lost 6 bases, leaving 5 bases of the junction unmatched. Here immunoSEQ multiplex PCR was the method, and the copy in TCRdb shows in-frame clones only, minus some. The table records about 330,000 clones, 67% of them present only once. The chain uses TRBV19 and TRBJ2-7; 9 nucleotides line up with TRBD2. The source of this sequence is a human donor with chronic lymphocytic leukemia. Sequenced here: PBMCs, sampled after 36 months of ibrutinib treatment. CDR3 residues: CASRASGVDEQYF. The CDR3 DNA sequence: TGTGCCAGTAGGGCTAGCGGGGTAGACGAGCAGTACTTC.